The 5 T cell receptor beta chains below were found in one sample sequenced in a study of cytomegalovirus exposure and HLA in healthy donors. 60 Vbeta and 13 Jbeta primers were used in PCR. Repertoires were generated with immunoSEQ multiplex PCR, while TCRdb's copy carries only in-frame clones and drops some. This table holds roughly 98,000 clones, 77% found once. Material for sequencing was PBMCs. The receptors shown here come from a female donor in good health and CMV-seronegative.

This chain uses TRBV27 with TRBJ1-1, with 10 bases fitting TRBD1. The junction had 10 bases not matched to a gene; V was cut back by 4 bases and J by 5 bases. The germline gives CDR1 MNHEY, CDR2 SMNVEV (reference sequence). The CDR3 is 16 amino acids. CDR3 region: CASSYGQGGGFTEAFF. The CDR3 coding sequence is TGTGCCAGCAGTTACGGACAGGGGGGAGGTTTTACTGAAGCTTTCTTT.

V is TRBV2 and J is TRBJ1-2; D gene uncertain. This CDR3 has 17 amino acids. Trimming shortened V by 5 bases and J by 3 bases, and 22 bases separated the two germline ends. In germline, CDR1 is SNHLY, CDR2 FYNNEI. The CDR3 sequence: CASSLSLVWAAYYGYTF. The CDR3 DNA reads TGTGCCAGCAGTTTAAGCCTTGTATGGGCAGCCTACTATGGCTACACCTTC. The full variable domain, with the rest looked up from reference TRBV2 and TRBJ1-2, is EPEVTQTPSHQVTQMGQEVILRCVPISNHLYFYWYRQILGQKVEFLVSFYNNEISEKSEIFDDQFSVERPDGSNFTLKIRSTKLEDSAMYFCASSLSLVWAAYYGYTFGSGTRLTVV.

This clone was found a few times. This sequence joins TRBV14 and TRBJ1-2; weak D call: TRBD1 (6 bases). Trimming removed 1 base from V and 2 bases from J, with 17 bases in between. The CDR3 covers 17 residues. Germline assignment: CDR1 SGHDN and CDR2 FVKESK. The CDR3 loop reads CASSQGIGRQGNYGYTF. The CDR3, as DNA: TGTGCCAGCAGCCAAGGTATTGGCAGGCAGGGGAACTATGGCTACACCTTC.

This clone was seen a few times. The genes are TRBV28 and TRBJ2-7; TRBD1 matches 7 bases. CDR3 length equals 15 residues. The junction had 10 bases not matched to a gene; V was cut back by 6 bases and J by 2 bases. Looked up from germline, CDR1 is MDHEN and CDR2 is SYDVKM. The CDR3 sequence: CASSFSGTVTYEQYF. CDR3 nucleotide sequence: TGTGCCAGCAGCTTCTCCGGGACAGTTACCTACGAGCAGTACTTC.

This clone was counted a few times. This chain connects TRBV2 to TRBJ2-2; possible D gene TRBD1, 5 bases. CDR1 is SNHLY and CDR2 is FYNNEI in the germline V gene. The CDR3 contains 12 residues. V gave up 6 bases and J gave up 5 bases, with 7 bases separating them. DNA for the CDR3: TGTGCCAGCAGAGGGGAAACCGGGGAGCTGTTTTTT. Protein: CASRGETGELFF.